Listed below are T cell receptor beta chains from one sample, sequenced in a study of human T cells and chemical hapten exposure. In TCRdb, the RACE reads were re-called with MiXCR into one record per CDR3 protein. Of roughly 380,000 distinct CDR3 sequences in the sample, around 5.5% were seen once. The specimen comprised whole blood, sampled in connection with sensitization to the hapten diphenylcyclopropenone (DPC). These receptors all come from a woman aged 45-65 years with alopecia areata. Some clones in this sample may be carry-over from other donors' samples. Each CDR3 is given with its conserved first and last residue.

cdr3_aa,j_call,v_call
CSTGTGDSPLHF,TRBJ1-6,TRBV20-1
CASSGGSGGNEQFF,TRBJ2-1,TRBV27
CATSKTGGTEAFF,TRBJ1-1,TRBV24-1
CASSFDLDNEQFF,TRBJ2-1,TRBV12-3/TRBV12-4
CASSRERGKSNQPQHF,TRBJ1-5,TRBV2
CSVEDGIGPSNYGYTF,TRBJ1-2,TRBV29-1
CASSFGQVEGNTQYF,TRBJ2-3,TRBV7-9
CASSLQAGPPANEQFF,TRBJ2-1,TRBV11-2
CSASRLGTDTQYF,TRBJ2-3,TRBV20-1
CASSFQGYGNTEAFF,TRBJ1-1,TRBV7-9
CASSEALRHEKLFF,TRBJ1-4,TRBV2
CASSSLRAGEQFF,TRBJ2-1,TRBV6-2/TRBV6-3
CASLEGVAGLNYGYTF,TRBJ1-2,TRBV6-1
CASSEDVGRVGQPQHF,TRBJ1-5,TRBV6-1
CSVESRGHTGELFF,TRBJ2-2,TRBV29-1
CASTSDKIHGELFF,TRBJ2-2,TRBV5-1
CSARDLKGGGTNEKLFF,TRBJ1-4,TRBV20-1
CASSPHAGRTDTQYF,TRBJ2-3,TRBV11-2
CASSLRGDGEKLFF,TRBJ1-4,TRBV5-1
CSVETGRTPYEQYF,TRBJ2-7,TRBV29-1
CASSPGTSAFF,TRBJ1-1,TRBV2
CASSFRGSEQYF,TRBJ2-7,TRBV28
CASSRTPGLADNGELFF,TRBJ2-2,TRBV12-3/TRBV12-4
CASSGAVANYGYTF,TRBJ1-2,TRBV28
CSARGLDRFYNEQFF,TRBJ2-1,TRBV20-1
CSASAGSNQPQHF,TRBJ1-5,TRBV20-1
CASSSLAVQRTDTQYF,TRBJ2-3,TRBV11-2
CASSYPTARSYGYTF,TRBJ1-2,TRBV6-2/TRBV6-3
CASSSYDRAGYEKLFF,TRBJ1-4,TRBV28
CASSLEGRDHGYTF,TRBJ1-2,TRBV5-1
CATSDVRQTETQYF,TRBJ2-5,TRBV24-1
CSASPGGISNQRQHF,TRBJ1-5,TRBV20-1
CASSLGVGGTYEQYF,TRBJ2-7,TRBV13
CASSLNWLAAIGDTQYF,TRBJ2-3,TRBV7-2
CASSSGQGPGELFF,TRBJ2-2,TRBV6-6
CASSYGTDYEQYF,TRBJ2-7,TRBV3-1
CASSLGVMAEAFF,TRBJ1-1,TRBV7-8
CASSRGSSYEQFF,TRBJ2-1,TRBV4-3
CASSQDGFGGEQYF,TRBJ2-7,TRBV3-1
CASSKGVGYEQYF,TRBJ2-7,TRBV21-1
CASSPKRVGQETQYF,TRBJ2-5,TRBV7-9
CASSYSDTLSSGNTIYF,TRBJ1-3,TRBV6-5
CASSLEGQGSSNSPLHF,TRBJ1-6,TRBV7-6
CASRGQLYEQYF,TRBJ2-7,TRBV28
CSGPRDRPVIDTQYF,TRBJ2-3,TRBV29-1
CASSPRVQTTDTQYF,TRBJ2-3,TRBV3-1
CASSVGSGARVLTF,TRBJ2-6,TRBV9
CSVVAGAYEQYF,TRBJ2-7,TRBV29-1
CASSLGMSNQPQHF,TRBJ1-5,TRBV28
CASSIPVKGGSGYTF,TRBJ1-2,TRBV6-6
CASALRVAIYNEQFF,TRBJ2-1,TRBV6-2/TRBV6-3
CATSRDPTGGLNSPLHF,TRBJ1-6,TRBV15
CSVLSNTEAFF,TRBJ1-1,TRBV29-1
CASSPTDPTGTQYF,TRBJ2-5,TRBV7-8
CSARDWGLAGTSRTGELFF,TRBJ2-2,TRBV20-1
CSARRNSNEKLFF,TRBJ1-4,TRBV20-1